The clone carrying this T cell receptor (beta chain) was observed once. Its antigen is unidentified. With 3 bases clipped from V and 3 bases from J, the junction kept 5 bases outside the gene matches. In germline, CDR1 is SNHLY, CDR2 FYNNEI. The CDR3 runs to 14 residues. This record comes from a study of T cell responses to AZD1222 COVID-19 vaccine. Study at large: Second-dose timings of about 4 or about 12 weeks were pooled. Points from the study as a whole: The CD4 TCRs associated with vaccination extended across spike and predominated at 160-218 and 743-854. Baseline testing showed seropositivity in only a handful of AZD1222 recipients. Repertoire sampling happened only post peak T cell response.

Assay used: immunoSEQ multiplex PCR; TCRdb lists only in-frame clones, some missing. The sample has tens of thousands of clones; approximately 91% are singletons. This TCR came from an adult in good health. The rearrangement links TRBV2 to TRBJ2-7; 7 nucleotides align to TRBD2. Sequencing was performed on peripheral blood, taken on day 0 of AZD1222 vaccination. DNA for the CDR3: TGTGCCAGCAGTGACCGGGGGGAGTTCTACGAGCAGTACTTC. Amino acid sequence: CASSDRGEFYEQYF.